This TCR beta chain appears in the sequencing data of a study of cytomegalovirus exposure and HLA in healthy donors. Study-level background: Inside one of the first data releases sat some 85 million unique TCRs taken from HLA-typed donors. Study-level findings and limits: An observed cluster of highly shared sequence variants was recorded as a likely sequencing artifact. 164 TCR beta chains were listed as cytomegalovirus-associated. Later on, a genetic analysis was performed. It linked a missense variant in DCLRE1C with V- and J-gene trimming of TCR beta.

As to this clone: Its cognate antigen is unknown.

Primers for the PCR totalled 60 Vbeta and 13 Jbeta. The repertoire was sequenced with immunoSEQ multiplex PCR; TCRdb's copy has only in-frame clones and lacks some. The sample holds 150,000 to 200,000 clones, approximately 72% seen once. The clonotype comes from a human donor in good health. The sequenced material came from PBMCs.

CDR3 protein: CASSFLGPSTDTQYF. The CDR3 DNA follows: TGTGCCAGCAGTTTTTTGGGGCCCTCCACAGATACGCAGTATTTT. The chain has TRBV27 and TRBJ2-3; tentatively, D is TRBD1 (5 bases). V was trimmed by 3 bases and J by 2 bases, leaving 12 bases between them. CDR3 length: 15 residues. Germline V gene sequence: CDR1 MNHEY, CDR2 SMNVEV (reference sequence).